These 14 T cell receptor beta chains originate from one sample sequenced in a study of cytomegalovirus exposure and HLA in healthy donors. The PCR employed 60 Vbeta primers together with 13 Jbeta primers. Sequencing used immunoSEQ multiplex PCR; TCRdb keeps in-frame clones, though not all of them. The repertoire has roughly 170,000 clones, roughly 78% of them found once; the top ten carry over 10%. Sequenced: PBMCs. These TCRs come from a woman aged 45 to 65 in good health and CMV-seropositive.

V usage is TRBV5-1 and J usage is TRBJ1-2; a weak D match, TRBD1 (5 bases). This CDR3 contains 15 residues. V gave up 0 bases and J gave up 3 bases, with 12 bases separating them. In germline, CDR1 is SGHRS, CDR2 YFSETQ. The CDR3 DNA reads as TGCGCCAGCAGCTTGGTTACAGGCGGAGACTATGGCTACACCTTC. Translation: CASSLVTGGDYGYTF.

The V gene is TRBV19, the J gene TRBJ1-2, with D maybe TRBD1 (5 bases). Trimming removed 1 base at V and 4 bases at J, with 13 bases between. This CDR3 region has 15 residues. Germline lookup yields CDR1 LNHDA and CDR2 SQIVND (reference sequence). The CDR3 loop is CASSIGQIYTYGYTF. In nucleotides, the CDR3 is TGTGCCAGTAGTATAGGACAGATCTACACCTATGGCTACACCTTC.

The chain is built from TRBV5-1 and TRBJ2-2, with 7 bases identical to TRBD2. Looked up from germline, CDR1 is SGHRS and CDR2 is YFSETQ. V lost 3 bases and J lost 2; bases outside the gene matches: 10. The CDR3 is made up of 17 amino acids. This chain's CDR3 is CASSSRGRGVNTGELFF. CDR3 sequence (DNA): TGCGCCAGCAGCTCCCGGGGACGGGGGGTCAACACCGGGGAGCTGTTTTTT. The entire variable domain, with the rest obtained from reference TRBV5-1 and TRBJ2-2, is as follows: KAGVTQTPRYLIKTRGQQVTLSCSPISGHRSVSWYQQTPGQGLQFLFEYFSETQRNKGNFPGRFSGRQFSNSRSEMNVSTLELGDSALYLCASSSRGRGVNTGELFFGEGSRLTVL.

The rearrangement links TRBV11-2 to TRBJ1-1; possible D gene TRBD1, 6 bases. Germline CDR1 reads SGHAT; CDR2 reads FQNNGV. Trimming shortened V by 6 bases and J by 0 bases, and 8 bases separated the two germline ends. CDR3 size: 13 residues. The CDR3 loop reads CASRRQVNTEAFF. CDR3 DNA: TGTGCCAGCAGGCGACAGGTGAACACTGAAGCTTTCTTT.

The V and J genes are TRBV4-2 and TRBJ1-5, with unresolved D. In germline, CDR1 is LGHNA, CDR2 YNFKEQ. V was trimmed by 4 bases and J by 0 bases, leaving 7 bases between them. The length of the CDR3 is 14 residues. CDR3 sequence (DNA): TGTGCCAGCAGCCTGGCAGGTAGCAATCAGCCCCAGCATTTT. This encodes CASSLAGSNQPQHF.

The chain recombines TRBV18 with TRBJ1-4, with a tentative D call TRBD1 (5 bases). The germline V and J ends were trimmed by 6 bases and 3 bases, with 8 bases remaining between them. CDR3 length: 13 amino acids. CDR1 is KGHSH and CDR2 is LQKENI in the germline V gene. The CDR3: CASSRGPNEKLFF. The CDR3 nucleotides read TGTGCCAGCTCGCGGGGCCCTAATGAAAAACTGTTTTTT.

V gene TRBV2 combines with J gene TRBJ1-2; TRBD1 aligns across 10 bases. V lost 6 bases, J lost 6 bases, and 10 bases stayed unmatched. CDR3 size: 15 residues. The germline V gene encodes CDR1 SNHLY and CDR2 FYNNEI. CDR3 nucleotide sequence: TGTGCCAGCAGCCTTAGGGGACAGGGGAACAATGGCTACACCTTC. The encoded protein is CASSLRGQGNNGYTF.

The CDR3 spells CASSQGHPDRGEQYF. The CDR3 DNA reads TGCGCCAGCAGCCAAGGGCACCCAGACAGGGGCGAGCAGTACTTC. The chain joins TRBV4-1 to TRBJ2-5, with TRBD1 identical over 8 bases. The J call could be wrong; TRBJ2-7 is a better fit for the DNA end. The CDR3 is 15 residues long. Germline assignment: CDR1 MGHRA and CDR2 YSYEKL.

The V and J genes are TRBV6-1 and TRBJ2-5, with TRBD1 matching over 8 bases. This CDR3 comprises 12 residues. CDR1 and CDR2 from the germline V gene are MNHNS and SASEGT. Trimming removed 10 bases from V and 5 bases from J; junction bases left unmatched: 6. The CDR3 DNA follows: TGTGCCACACAGGGGGGCGGGGAGACCCAGTACTTC. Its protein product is CATQGGGETQYF.

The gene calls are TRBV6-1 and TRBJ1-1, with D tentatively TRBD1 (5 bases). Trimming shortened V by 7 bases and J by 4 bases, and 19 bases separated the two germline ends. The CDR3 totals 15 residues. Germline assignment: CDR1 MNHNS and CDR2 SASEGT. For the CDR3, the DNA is TGTGCCAGCATTCTCCTCAGGGCTCAGGGCACTGAAGCTTTCTTT. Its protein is CASILLRAQGTEAFF.

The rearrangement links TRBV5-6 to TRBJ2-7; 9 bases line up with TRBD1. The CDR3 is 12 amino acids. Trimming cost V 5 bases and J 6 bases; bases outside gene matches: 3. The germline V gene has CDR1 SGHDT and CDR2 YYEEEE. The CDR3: CASSWGQGEQYF. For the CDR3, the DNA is TGTGCCAGCAGTTGGGGACAGGGCGAGCAGTACTTC.

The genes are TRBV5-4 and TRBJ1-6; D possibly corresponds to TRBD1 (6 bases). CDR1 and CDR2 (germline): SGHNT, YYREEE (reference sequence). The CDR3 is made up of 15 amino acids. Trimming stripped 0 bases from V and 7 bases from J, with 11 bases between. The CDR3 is CASSLEQGRNSPLHF. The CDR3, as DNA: TGTGCCAGCAGCTTGGAACAGGGAAGGAATTCACCCCTCCACTTT.

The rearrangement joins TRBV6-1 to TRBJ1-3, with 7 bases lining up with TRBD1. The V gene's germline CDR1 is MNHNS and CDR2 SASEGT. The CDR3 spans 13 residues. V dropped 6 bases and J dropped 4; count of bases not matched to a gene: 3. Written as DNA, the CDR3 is TGTGCCAGCAGGCCGGGACAGGGAAACACCATATATTTT. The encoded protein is CASRPGQGNTIYF.

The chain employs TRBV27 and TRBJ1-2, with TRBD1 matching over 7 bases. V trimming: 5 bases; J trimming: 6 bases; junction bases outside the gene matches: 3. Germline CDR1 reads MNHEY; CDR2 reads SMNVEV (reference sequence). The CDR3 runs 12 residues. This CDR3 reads CASSPQGNGYTF. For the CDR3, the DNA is TGTGCCAGCAGTCCACAGGGGAATGGCTACACCTTC.